Below are 4 T cell receptor beta chains sequenced from a single sample in a study of blood T cell repertoires in COVID-19 (dated by TCRdb to 2018 to 2020). Preparation of the library involved the immunoSEQ multiplex PCR assay. Sourced from immuneACCESS, this table was stored by TCRdb with only in-frame sequences that have V and J called. A share of the clones is absent; for the studies checked, an unresolved V gene accounts for under half, and the remainder has no known explanation. This sample gives 170,000 or so clones in total; around 82% of them show up just once. The biggest ten clones account for 13% to 15% of the sample. The sequenced material came from peripheral blood. The receptor set was obtained from a man between 18 and 35 years old with active or convalescent COVID-19.

This chain connects TRBV19 to TRBJ2-3; 7 nucleotides agree with TRBD2. Germline CDR1 is LNHDA and CDR2 is SQIVND (reference sequence). The J segment lost 0 bases and the V segment lost 0 bases, leaving 6 bases of the junction unmatched. The CDR3 length is 17 residues. CDR3 DNA sequence: TGTGCCAGTAGTATAGAATTCGGGGAGGGGAGCACAGATACGCAGTATTTT. It specifies CASSIEFGEGSTDTQYF.

This clone showed up just once. The chain combines TRBV3-1 (or the pseudogene TRBV3-2) with TRBJ2-7, with D possibly matching TRBD1 (5 bases). The germline V gene has CDR1 LGHDT and CDR2 YNNKEL (reference sequence). This CDR3 has 14 amino acids. V was cut by 4 bases and J by 8 bases, with 18 bases left in between. CDR3 amino acids: CASSPSTSGLKQYF. The CDR3 DNA is TGTGCCAGCAGCCCATCAACCTCAGGGTTAAAGCAGTACTTC.

The chain links TRBV7-8 to TRBJ2-7, with 8 nucleotides matching TRBD2. Germline values: CDR1 SGHVS, CDR2 FQNEAQ. The ends lost 1 base at V and 0 bases at J; junction bases unmatched: 2. This CDR3 region has 15 residues. This CDR3 reads CASSLVGTSSYEQYF. The CDR3 DNA reads TGTGCCAGCAGCTTAGTAGGGACTAGCTCCTACGAGCAGTACTTC.

The rearrangement joins TRBV4-1 to TRBJ1-3; D is perhaps TRBD1 (6 bases). V shed 4 bases and J shed 2 bases, with 30 bases lying between them. CDR1 is MGHRA and CDR2 is YSYEKL in the germline V gene. This CDR3 is built from 21 residues. The CDR3 sequence is CASSRNRFSRPDRITGNTIYF. The CDR3 region has the DNA TGCGCCAGCAGCCGTAACCGTTTTTCCCGACCTGACAGGATAACTGGAAACACCATATATTTT.